This paragraph covers one T cell receptor (beta chain) sequence. Its binding antigen is unknown. No base quality values were provided; no much bigger clone lies one nucleotide off. This entry comes from a study of blood T cells in healthy people across ages (dated by TCRdb to the mid-2010s). Regarding the complete study: In model experiments, roughly one uniquely barcoded TCR beta cDNA molecule per two T cells was captured by template switching. Using deep sequencing normalized with unique cDNA molecular identifiers, the study measured how TCR beta repertoire diversity changes with age. Donors were grouped into four age groups: young (average roughly 16 years), middle-aged (roughly 40), aged (roughly 67) and long-lived (around 82). For two donors (one aged 18 to 30 and one aged 80 or older), the study analyzed two additional independent replicas of 1 million unique cDNA reads from the same blood draw. What the research found in general, with its limitations: Bulk unsorted PBMC profiling prevented conclusive comparison of naive and antigen-experienced compartments. Observed TCR beta diversity correlated strongly with the percentage of naive T cells measured by flow cytometry. Estimates of total diversity based on one million sequenced T cells were regarded as lower bounds and as underestimates. Donor CMV infection status was unknown, potentially confounding age-related changes in expanded clonotypes. As age increased, observed TCR beta diversity per million T cells dropped in a roughly linear way, and a significant reduction was already evident by age about 40. Compared with the aged group, more naive CD4+ T cells, fewer expanded clones and increased TCR diversity were shown by the long-lived group, suggesting age selection.

CDR3 length: 16 amino acids, cysteine to phenylalanine. CDR3 DNA is the only sequence kept; it has 48 bases, read in frame from the first base. As encoded in the germline V gene, CDR1 is MNHNS while CDR2 is SASEGT. The V end gives up 8 bases and the J end 0 bases, leaving 10 bases in the junction not matched to a gene. The donors were under 40 Caucasian individuals from Russia, aged roughly 6 to 100 years, who were systemically healthy. Ten milliliters of peripheral blood were drawn from each donor into EDTA-treated Vacutainer tubes. Ficoll-Paque density-gradient centrifugation was used to isolate PBMCs, with at least 6.5 million obtained per sample. Trizol reagent was used to extract total RNA from PBMCs, with at least 5.5 micrograms per sample. For every donor, an aliquot of PBMCs went through flow cytometry to measure the percentages of naive CD45RAhigh/CD27high T cells. The library was prepared using 5' RACE. TCRdb names Illumina HiSeq 2500 as the instrument used. A second about 6 to 11 cycle PCR used a sample-barcoded 5' primer and a J-beta primer mix. A template-switch 5' adaptor carrying 12 random nucleotides introduced a unique molecular identifier onto each TCR beta cDNA molecule. At least 2.5 million CDR3-containing paired-end reads were obtained from each sample. First-strand cDNA was synthesized from all RNA with the Mint cDNA synthesis kit, primed by a TRBC-specific oligonucleotide. After uracil-DNA glycosylase treatment, a first 18-cycle PCR used universal primers M1SS and BC2_uni_R on all cDNA. Concerning the study's data processing: Each sample was normalized by randomly selecting 1 million high-quality reads, each carrying a distinct molecular identifier. Instead of being binned into consensus sequences, reads with shared molecular identifiers were discarded. MiTCR, run with a Q25 quality threshold and the strictest error-elimination algorithm, handled CDR3 identification, clonotype clustering and error correction. A nonparametric unseen species model with Euler transformation was used to estimate a lower bound on total TCR beta diversity. Using fastp at Q25 and MiXCR, TCRdb reprocessed the public reads and kept productive beta chains. Rows are combined by CDR3 protein, so each entry shows the most common genes and DNA. TCRdb's processing, not the authors', yielded these V and J calls. Present in this sample are around 500,000 distinct CDR3 sequences, roughly a quarter of which were seen just once. The ten most abundant clones make up approximately 3.5% of the sample.

The sample was also reused in another study, on T cells of mothers and their children. The second paper states: Nine systemically healthy Caucasian individuals, comprising three mothers and their six children, were included as donors. cDNA synthesis consumed the entire amount of extracted RNA, loaded at 1.5 ug RNA in each 15 ul reaction. In the second PCR, the M1S primer added sample barcodes and 2-4 random nucleotides. More than 8 million TCR beta CDR3 reads were obtained from each mother, and some 3.3 million reads were obtained from each child. In both related and unrelated pairs, thymic selection shapes the output of TCR recombination in a similar way, with inherited differences having only a minor effect. Normalized repertoire overlap was always slightly but never significantly higher in related than unrelated mother-child pairs. Persistent microchimeric T cell clones were not detected, at a sensitivity of approximately 100 clones per million clonotypes. The study used deep NGS to compare TCR beta repertoires of mothers and children, seeking features distinguishing related mother-child pairs from unrelated individuals. On average, the children were around 11 +/- 4 years old, while the mothers were around 42 +/- 4 years old. Libraries were sequenced on Illumina HiSeq 2000 with 100+100 nt paired-end reads after adapter ligation with NEBNext reagents. To prevent cross-contamination, the mother and child libraries were prepared one month apart and sequenced in separate runs. Each donor had between roughly 450,000 and 2,100,000 distinct TCR beta clonotypes identified. Naive TCR beta clonotypes were estimated from low-frequency clonotypes matched to each donor's FACS-determined naive share, without sorting.

Sequencing was performed on blood. The TCR was taken from a boy between 2 and 15 years old in good health. The chain joins TRBV6-1 to TRBJ1-3; 7 of the junction bases match TRBD1. The bases read TGTGCCAGCTCTATACAGGGGCACTCCTCTGGAAACACCATATATTTT. Its amino acids are CASSIQGHSSGNTIYF.